The rows below give T cell receptor beta chains drawn from one sample of a study of blood T cell repertoires in COVID-19. The method was immunoSEQ multiplex PCR; TCRdb's version includes in-frame clones alone and lacks a portion of them. The sample holds 350,000 to 400,000 clones, 75% to 90% seen once. Sample: PBMCs or T cells enriched from blood (not recorded which). All receptors come from a man younger than 35 who had recovered from COVID-19. Each CDR3 is given with its conserved first and last residue. The D gene is left open where the match is weak. Rows may omit the clone size; those that give it use once, few, many or a size class.

j_call v_call clone_size d_call cdr3_aa cdr3_nt
TRBJ1-3 TRBV4-1 few . CASSQGQATSSGNTIYF TGCGCCAGCAGCCAAGGACAGGCTACTTCCTCTGGAAACACCATATATTTT
TRBJ1-3 TRBV5-4 . . CASRNQGNSGNTIYF TGTGCCAGCAGGAACCAGGGGAACTCTGGAAACACCATATATTTT
TRBJ1-2 TRBV9 . . CASSVGTTNGYTF TGTGCCAGCAGCGTAGGGACAACGAATGGCTACACCTTC
TRBJ1-3 TRBV6-5 . . CASSRSGGPGNTIYF TGTGCCAGCAGTCGCTCCGGGGGACCTGGAAACACCATATATTTT
TRBJ1-6 TRBV5-1 . . CASSSTGKSSYNSPLHF TGCGCCAGCAGCTCTACAGGGAAGAGCTCCTATAATTCACCCCTCCACTTT
TRBJ1-2 TRBV19 . TRBD1 CASTSGQGDGYTF TGTGCCAGTACCTCCGGGCAGGGGGATGGCTACACCTTC
TRBJ1-1 TRBV5-1 . TRBD1 CASSSRTGSGSEAFF TGCGCCAGCAGCTCCAGGACAGGGTCGGGTTCCGAAGCTTTCTTT
TRBJ1-2 TRBV28 . . CASSLIGGQLYGYTF TGTGCCAGCAGTTTAATTGGCGGGCAGCTCTATGGCTACACCTTC
TRBJ1-6 TRBV29-1 . TRBD1 CSVALQGESPLHF TGCAGCGTTGCACTACAGGGGGAATCACCCCTCCACTTT
TRBJ2-2 TRBV11-3 once . CASSVYYTGELFF TGTGCCAGCAGCGTTTATTACACCGGGGAGCTGTTTTTT
TRBJ2-7 TRBV11-2 . . CASSLTDRYLYEQYF TGTGCCAGCAGCTTAACAGACCGATACCTATACGAGCAGTACTTC
TRBJ2-3 TRBV6-5 . . CASSYSGWGTDTQYF TGTGCCAGCAGTTATAGCGGATGGGGCACAGATACGCAGTATTTT
TRBJ2-5 TRBV9 . . CASSAQQGKETQYF TGTGCCAGCAGCGCCCAACAGGGAAAAGAGACCCAGTACTTC
TRBJ1-5 TRBV24-1 few . CATSDPTKWQGTSQPQHF TGTGCCACCAGTGACCCGACGAAATGGCAGGGTACTTCTCAGCCCCAGCATTTT
TRBJ1-5 TRBV2 . . CATTLGAVNQPQHF TGTGCCACCACCCTAGGGGCAGTCAATCAGCCCCAGCATTTT
TRBJ2-1 TRBV16 . TRBD2 CASSQSPLAGYNEQFF TGTGCCAGCAGCCAATCGCCGCTAGCGGGTTACAATGAGCAGTTCTTC
TRBJ2-3 TRBV28 . . CASSSTWGADTQYF TGTGCCAGCAGTTCCACTTGGGGGGCAGATACGCAGTATTTT
TRBJ2-7 TRBV4-1 . TRBD1 CASSQVIGTDYEQYF TGCGCCAGCAGCCAAGTTATAGGGACAGACTACGAGCAGTACTTC
TRBJ2-6 TRBV28 once TRBD2 CASVARLAETISGANVLTF TGTGCCAGCGTAGCTCGTCTAGCGGAGACCATATCTGGGGCCAACGTCCTGACTTTC
TRBJ2-7 TRBV11-2 . . CASTTRQGGEQYF TGTGCCAGCACAACCCGACAGGGAGGCGAGCAGTACTTC
TRBJ2-7 TRBV5-1 . . CASSLNGEFYDEQYF TGCGCCAGCAGCTTGAATGGAGAATTTTATGACGAGCAGTACTTC
TRBJ2-7 TRBV5-8 . . CASSLGQSYEQYF TGTGCCAGCAGCCTCGGACAGTCCTACGAGCAGTACTTC
TRBJ1-2 TRBV7-9 few TRBD1 CASSLVAAGGYGYTF TGTGCCAGCAGCTTAGTGGCCGCAGGGGGCTATGGCTACACCTTC
TRBJ2-7 TRBV28 . . CASSTLREQYF TGTGCCAGCAGCACACTGCGGGAGCAGTACTTC
TRBJ2-4 TRBV7-9 . TRBD1 CASSLTGWDRGVNIQYF TGTGCCAGCAGCTTAACGGGATGGGACAGGGGGGTAAACATTCAGTACTTC
TRBJ1-5 TRBV27 . . CASSRRPGNQPQHF TGTGCCAGCAGTCGTAGGCCCGGGAATCAACCCCAGCATTTT
TRBJ1-6 TRBV5-1 . TRBD1 CASSTWDRNSPLHF TGCGCCAGCAGCACCTGGGACAGAAATTCACCCCTCCACTTT
TRBJ2-3 TRBV7-9 . . CASSPDGAAQYF TGTGCCAGCAGCCCCGATGGGGCGGCGCAGTATTTT
TRBJ1-4 TRBV4-2 . . CASSQMTTGSEKLFF TGTGCCAGCAGCCAGATGACTACCGGAAGTGAAAAACTGTTTTTT
TRBJ1-2 TRBV19 . TRBD1 CASSSSSTPNRGHGYTF TGTGCCAGTAGTTCCAGTTCGACACCTAACAGGGGGCATGGCTACACCTTC
TRBJ1-6 TRBV7-9 . . CASSLGQANNSPLHF TGTGCCAGCAGCTTAGGACAGGCGAATAATTCACCCCTCCACTTT
TRBJ1-3 TRBV11-1 . . CASSRSRGGNTIYF TGTGCCAGCAGCCGCTCAAGGGGTGGAAACACCATATATTTT
TRBJ1-6 TRBV7-2 . . CASSLFGNRYYNSPLHF TGTGCCAGCAGCTTATTCGGGAACCGCTACTATAATTCACCCCTCCACTTT
TRBJ1-1 TRBV3-1/TRBV3-2 . TRBD1 CASSPRTGGLNTEAFF TGTGCCAGCAGCCCCAGGACAGGGGGCTTGAACACTGAAGCTTTCTTT
TRBJ1-6 TRBV29-1 . TRBD1 CSVEDCDRADSPLHF TGCAGCGTTGAAGACTGCGACAGGGCGGACTCACCCCTCCACTTT
TRBJ2-7 TRBV2 . TRBD2 CASSEGLAGVYEQYF TGTGCCAGCAGCGAGGGACTAGCGGGAGTCTACGAGCAGTACTTC
TRBJ1-2 TRBV6-1 . . CASSEPGNHYGYTF TGTGCCAGCAGTGAACCAGGCAACCACTATGGCTACACCTTC
TRBJ1-6 TRBV25-1 . . CASSWAGWGSPLHF TGTGCCAGTAGTTGGGCAGGGTGGGGATCACCCCTCCACTTT
TRBJ2-2 TRBV9 . . CASSVRWNTGELFF TGTGCCAGCAGCGTCCGGTGGAACACCGGGGAGCTGTTTTTT
TRBJ1-3 TRBV10-3 . . CAISERSGSRNTIYF TGTGCCATCAGTGAGAGGTCAGGGTCGCGAAACACCATATATTTT
TRBJ1-2 TRBV7-2 . TRBD1 CASSSGTVNYGYTF TGTGCCAGCAGCTCAGGGACAGTTAACTATGGCTACACCTTC
TRBJ1-6 TRBV2 . TRBD1 CANGRGNSPLHF TGTGCAAATGGCAGGGGGAATTCACCCCTCCACTTT
TRBJ1-4 TRBV28 . . CASRTGRYEKLFF TGTGCCAGCAGGACAGGACGGTATGAAAAACTGTTTTTT
TRBJ1-1 TRBV13 . TRBD1 CASSLGGTGWGPEAFF TGTGCCAGCAGCTTAGGTGGGACAGGGTGGGGCCCTGAAGCTTTCTTT
TRBJ2-2 TRBV7-2 . TRBD2 CASSLDSGSRTGELFF TGTGCCAGCAGCTTGGATAGCGGGAGTCGAACCGGGGAGCTGTTTTTT
TRBJ2-3 TRBV28 . . CASSLRAGPPTDTQYF TGTGCCAGCAGTTTAAGGGCGGGCCCACCCACAGATACGCAGTATTTT
TRBJ2-6 TRBV7-9 . . CASSLVVAGSGANVLTF TGTGCCAGCAGCTTAGTCGTTGCGGGAAGTGGGGCCAACGTCCTGACTTTC
TRBJ1-1 TRBV7-9 once . CASSPIKAEAFF TGTGCCAGCAGCCCCATTAAGGCGGAGGCTTTCTTT